This T cell receptor (beta chain) was identified in a study of Ad26.COV2.S vaccination and SARS-CoV-2 variants. Study overall: COV1001, an Ad26.COV2.S trial, supplied this vaccine-arm donor. Administration of Ad26.COV2.S was intramuscular, either once or twice 56 days apart.

The germline gives CDR1 LGHNT, CDR2 FRNRAP. CDR3 length equals 11 residues. V lost 7 bases and J lost 5, with 5 bases in between. The treatment was: 19 received Ad26.COV2.S at low or high dose, single or two shots; roughly 5 received placebo; per-sample allocation not given. Material that was analyzed had been drawn on day 63 after the first vaccine or placebo injection. Sequencing used immunoSEQ multiplex PCR; TCRdb keeps in-frame clones, though not all of them. The data show 350,000 to 400,000 clones, about 85% seen once. This clone was observed a few times. The input for sequencing was peripheral blood, taken in a trial of Ad26.COV2.S vaccine versus placebo. The chain combines TRBV12-5 with TRBJ2-2, with D uncertain. The TCR comes from a person aged 18-60 years who received the Ad26.COV2.S COVID-19 vaccine or a placebo. The CDR3 protein is CASVLTGELFF. DNA of the CDR3: TGTGCTAGTGTCCTGACCGGGGAGCTGTTTTTT. Full variable domain (remainder filled in from reference TRBV12-5 and TRBJ2-2): DARVTQTPRHKVTEMGQEVTMRCQPILGHNTVFWYRQTMMQGLELLAYFRNRAPLDDSGMPKDRFSAEMPDATLATLKIQPSEPRDSAVYFCASVLTGELFFGEGSRLTVL.